This T cell receptor (beta chain) came from a study of CD8 T cells in Susac syndrome. Turning to the study itself: When blood was drawn, patients with Susac syndrome were on intravenous immunoglobulin alone, on corticosteroids, or therapy-naive.

After extraction with the RNeasy kit, roughly 0.5 to 1 ug of the RNA was reverse transcribed using random hexamers. TCRdb used MiXCR to reprocess the immunoSEQ multiplex PCR reads, holding one entry per CDR3 protein. The data contain approximately 180,000 distinct CDR3 sequences, roughly 94% of them singletons. The length of the CDR3 is 15 residues. Trimming left V 1 base short and J 0 bases short, with 6 bases between. CDR1 LNHDA and CDR2 SQIVND come from the germline V gene (reference sequence). Sequencing of TCR beta was undertaken in CD8+ and CD4+ T cells derived from blood. TEMRA cells were FACS-enriched, while CD8+ and CD4+ T cells were negatively isolated.

The receptor was isolated from a human donor with Susac syndrome. The rearrangement joins TRBV19 to TRBJ2-2, with D uncertain. The sample comprised CD4+ T cells from PBMCs. CDR3 protein: CASSIGGSNTGELFF. The CDR3 DNA reads as TGTGCCAGTAGTATAGGTGGATCGAACACCGGGGAGCTGTTTTTT.